This TCR beta chain was recorded in a study of CD8 T cells in Susac syndrome. Blood CD8+ and CD4+ T cells underwent high-throughput TCR beta sequencing. This CDR3 region has 16 residues. CDR1 and CDR2 from the germline V gene are DFQATT and SNEGSKA (reference sequence). Trimming left V 0 bases short and J 5 bases short, with 17 bases between. An input of about 0.45 to 1 ug of RNA was subjected to reverse transcription using random hexamers. TCRdb reprocessed the immunoSEQ multiplex PCR reads via MiXCR and lists one record per CDR3 protein. The top ten hold under 0.12% of the sample, which has about 240,000 distinct CDR3 sequences, about 95% seen once.

This receptor was identified in a human donor with Susac syndrome. The rearrangement joins TRBV20-1 to TRBJ2-1; D gene unclear. The sequencing sample was made of CD4+ T cells from PBMCs. The CDR3 bases are TGCAGTGCTAGAGATCCGGCTTTGCCTAAACACAATGAGCAGTTCTTC. It translates to CSARDPALPKHNEQFF.